The sample holds a few counts of the clone carrying this TCR beta chain. Antigen: not known. The germline gives CDR1 SGHTA, CDR2 FQGNSA. The CDR3 is 15 residues long. V was cut by 2 bases and J by 8 bases, with 18 bases left in between. These data originate in a study of blood T cells in healthy people across ages. Regarding the study as a whole: Roughly linearly, TCR beta diversity per million T cells fell as age increased. Estimated diversity that came from one million T cells was considered an underestimate.

PCR was performed a second time for about 7 to 12 cycles using a sample-barcoded 5' primer and a J-beta primer mix. One entry per CDR3 protein results from TCRdb running MiXCR on the 5' RACE reads. The sample contains fewer than 2,000,000 distinct CDR3 sequences, around 40% of which appear only once. The sequence derives from a human donor in good health. Sequencing was performed on blood. The chain joins TRBV7-2 to TRBJ1-2; D is possibly TRBD1 (5 bases). In DNA, the CDR3 is TGTGCCAGCAGCTTACCCGGTGCAGGGTTGAGGGGCTACACCTTC. Residues: CASSLPGAGLRGYTF.